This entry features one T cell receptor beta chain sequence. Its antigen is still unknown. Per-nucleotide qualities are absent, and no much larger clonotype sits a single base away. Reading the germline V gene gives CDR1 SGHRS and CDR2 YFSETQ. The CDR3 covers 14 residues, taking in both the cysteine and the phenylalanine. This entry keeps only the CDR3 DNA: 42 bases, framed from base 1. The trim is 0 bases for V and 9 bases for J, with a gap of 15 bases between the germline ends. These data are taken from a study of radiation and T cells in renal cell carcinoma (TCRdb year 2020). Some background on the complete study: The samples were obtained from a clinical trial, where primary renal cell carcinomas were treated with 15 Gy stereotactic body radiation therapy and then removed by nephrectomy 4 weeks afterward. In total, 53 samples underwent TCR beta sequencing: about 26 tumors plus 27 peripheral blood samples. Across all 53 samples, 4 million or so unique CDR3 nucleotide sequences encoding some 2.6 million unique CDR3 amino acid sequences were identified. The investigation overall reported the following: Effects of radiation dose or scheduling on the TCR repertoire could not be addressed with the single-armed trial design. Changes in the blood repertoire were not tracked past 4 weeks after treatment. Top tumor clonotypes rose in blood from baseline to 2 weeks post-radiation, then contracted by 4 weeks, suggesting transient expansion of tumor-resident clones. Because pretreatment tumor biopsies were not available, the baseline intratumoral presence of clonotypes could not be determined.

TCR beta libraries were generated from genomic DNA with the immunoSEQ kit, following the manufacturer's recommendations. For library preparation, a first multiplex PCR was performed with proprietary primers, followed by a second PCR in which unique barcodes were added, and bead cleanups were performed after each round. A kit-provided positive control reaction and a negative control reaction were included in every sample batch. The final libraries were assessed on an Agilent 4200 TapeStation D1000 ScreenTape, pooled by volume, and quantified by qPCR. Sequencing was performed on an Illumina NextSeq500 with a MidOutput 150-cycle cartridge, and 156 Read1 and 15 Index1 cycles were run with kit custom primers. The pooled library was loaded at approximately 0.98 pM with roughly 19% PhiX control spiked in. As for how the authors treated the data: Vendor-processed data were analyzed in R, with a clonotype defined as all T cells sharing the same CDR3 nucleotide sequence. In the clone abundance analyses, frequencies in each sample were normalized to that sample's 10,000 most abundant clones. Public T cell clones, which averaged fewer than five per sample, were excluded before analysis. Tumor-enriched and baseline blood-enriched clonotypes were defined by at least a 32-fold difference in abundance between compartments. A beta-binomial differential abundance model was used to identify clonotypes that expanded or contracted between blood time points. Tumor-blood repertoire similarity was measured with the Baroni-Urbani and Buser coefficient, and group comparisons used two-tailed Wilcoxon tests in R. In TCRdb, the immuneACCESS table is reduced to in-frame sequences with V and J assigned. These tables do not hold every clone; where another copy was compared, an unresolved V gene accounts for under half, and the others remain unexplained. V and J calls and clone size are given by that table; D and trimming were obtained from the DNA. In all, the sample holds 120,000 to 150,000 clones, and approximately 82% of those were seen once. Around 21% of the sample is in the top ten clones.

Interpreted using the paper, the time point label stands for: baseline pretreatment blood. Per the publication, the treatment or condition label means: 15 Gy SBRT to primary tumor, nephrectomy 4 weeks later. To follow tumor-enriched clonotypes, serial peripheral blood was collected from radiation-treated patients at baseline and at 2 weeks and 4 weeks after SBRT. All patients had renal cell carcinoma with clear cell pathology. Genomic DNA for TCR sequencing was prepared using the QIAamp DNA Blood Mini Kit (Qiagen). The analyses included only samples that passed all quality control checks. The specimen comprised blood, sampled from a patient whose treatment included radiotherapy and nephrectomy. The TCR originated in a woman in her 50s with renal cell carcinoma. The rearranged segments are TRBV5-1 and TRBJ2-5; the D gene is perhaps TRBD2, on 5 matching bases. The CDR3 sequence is CASSLVGQTEAQYF. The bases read TGCGCCAGCAGCTTGGTAGGGCAGACGGAGGCCCAGTACTTC.